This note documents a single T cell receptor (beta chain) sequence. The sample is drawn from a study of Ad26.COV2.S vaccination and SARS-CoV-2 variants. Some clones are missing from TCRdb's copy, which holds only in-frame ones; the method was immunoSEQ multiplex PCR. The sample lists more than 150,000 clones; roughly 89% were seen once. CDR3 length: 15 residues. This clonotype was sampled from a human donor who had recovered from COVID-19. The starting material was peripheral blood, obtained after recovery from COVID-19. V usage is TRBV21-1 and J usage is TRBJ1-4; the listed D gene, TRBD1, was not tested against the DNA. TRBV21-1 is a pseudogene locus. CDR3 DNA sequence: TGTGCCAGCAGCTCGCTGACAGATAAAGGGGAAAAACTGTTTTTT. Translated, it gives CASSSLTDKGEKLFF.